Below, 22 T cell receptor beta chains from the same sample are listed, as sequenced in a study of control samples from healthy donors and cancer patients. TCRdb's table, derived via immunoSEQ multiplex PCR, lists solely in-frame clones and lacks some. Counted here are under 200,000 clones, around 88% occurring once; the ten biggest clones make up approximately 4.9%. Sequenced material: blood. The receptors were sampled from a woman aged 30 to 39 in good health.

The chain uses TRBV11-2 and TRBJ2-2, with D possibly matching TRBD2 (5 bases). The V and J ends lost 2 bases and 3 bases respectively, with 7 bases between them. Germline values: CDR1 SGHAT, CDR2 FQNNGV. There are 14 residues in the CDR3. This CDR3 is CASSLIGDTGELFF. For the CDR3, the DNA is TGTGCCAGCAGCTTAATCGGGGACACCGGGGAGCTGTTTTTT.

This rearrangement joins TRBV7-9 to TRBJ2-3, with D possibly TRBD2 on 6 matching bases. The CDR3 extends over 16 amino acids. The V and J ends lost 3 bases and 1 base respectively, with 14 bases between them. CDR1 and CDR2 (germline): SEHNR, FQNEAQ (reference sequence). The CDR3 DNA reads as TGTGCCAGCAGCTTTCACCGGGGCGGGGGCACAGATACGCAGTATTTT. Protein sequence: CASSFHRGGGTDTQYF.

This chain uses TRBV5-1 with TRBJ2-3, with TRBD1 identical over 10 bases. Germline loops: CDR1 SGHRS, CDR2 YFSETQ. CDR3 length: 16 residues. Unmatched junction bases numbered 4, after V lost 2 bases and J lost 1 base. Written as DNA, the CDR3 is TGCGCCAGCAGCTTCCCGACAGGGGGCGGCACAGATACGCAGTATTTT. Its translation is CASSFPTGGGTDTQYF.

The chain is built from TRBV9 and TRBJ2-3, with a tentative D call TRBD2 (6 bases). Germline CDR1 reads SGDLS; CDR2 reads YYNGEE. CDR3 length: 16 amino acids. Trimming removed 2 bases at V and 0 bases at J, with 13 bases between. The CDR3 DNA reads as TGTGCCAGCAGCGTTCGCGGGACGACTAGCACAGATACGCAGTATTTT. It specifies CASSVRGTTSTDTQYF.

This chain joins TRBV6-5 and TRBJ2-1; no clear D gene. The CDR3 is made up of 13 amino acids. CDR1 MNHEY and CDR2 SVGAGI come from the germline V gene. The germline V and J ends were trimmed by 6 bases and 8 bases, with 14 bases remaining between them. As DNA, the CDR3 is TGTGCCAGCAGGCAATCAGCCTCCGATGAGCAGTTCTTC. Amino acid sequence: CASRQSASDEQFF.

The chain is built from TRBV7-9 and TRBJ2-5; D might be TRBD1 (6 bases). Trimming took 3 bases from V and 4 from J, leaving 15 bases between them. Germline V gene sequence: CDR1 SEHNR, CDR2 FQNEAQ (reference sequence). The CDR3 covers 15 residues. In DNA form, the CDR3 reads TGTGCCAGCAGCTTCACCAGGGGCCCGAGAGAGACCCAGTACTTC. It translates to CASSFTRGPRETQYF.

The rearrangement links TRBV9 to TRBJ2-6, with unresolved D. Germline V lookup: CDR1 SGDLS, CDR2 YYNGEE. The germline V and J ends were trimmed by 0 bases and 1 base, with 14 bases remaining between them. CDR3 length: 18 residues. The CDR3: CASSVARDGRSGANVLTF. Here the CDR3 DNA reads TGTGCCAGCAGCGTAGCTCGAGACGGACGATCTGGGGCCAACGTCCTGACTTTC.

The V call is TRBV7-9, the J call TRBJ2-7; unclear D gene. Trimming removed 5 bases at V and 3 bases at J, with 11 bases between. Per the germline V gene, CDR1 is SEHNR and CDR2 is FQNEAQ (reference sequence). This CDR3 is 13 amino acids long. The CDR3 protein is CASSLYPSYEQYF. The CDR3 coding sequence is TGTGCCAGCAGCCTGTACCCCAGCTACGAGCAGTACTTC.

The chain is built from TRBV2 and TRBJ1-1; 10 nucleotides match TRBD1. After removal of 6 bases from V and 4 bases from J, the junction contained 11 bases not matched to a gene. The germline V gene has CDR1 SNHLY and CDR2 FYNNEI. CDR3 size: 16 residues. In nucleotides, the CDR3 is TGTGCCAGCAGCCCAGGGGGGGACAGGGGAAGCACTGAAGCTTTCTTT. It encodes CASSPGGDRGSTEAFF. Complete variable domain (other parts from reference TRBV2 and TRBJ1-1): EPEVTQTPSHQVTQMGQEVILRCVPISNHLYFYWYRQILGQKVEFLVSFYNNEISEKSEIFDDQFSVERPDGSNFTLKIRSTKLEDSAMYFCASSPGGDRGSTEAFFGQGTRLTVV.

As for this clone: Other nucleotide sequences from this sample produce the same CDR3. V and J are TRBV19 and TRBJ1-5; D is unclear. CDR1 is LNHDA and CDR2 is SQIVND in the germline V gene (reference sequence). Trimming took 3 bases from V and 4 from J, leaving 7 bases between them. The CDR3 extends over 13 amino acids. The chain's CDR3 is CASSMTRNQPQHF. The CDR3 bases are TGTGCCAGTAGTATGACGAGAAATCAGCCCCAGCATTTT.

The chain is built from TRBV14 and TRBJ1-6; a weak D match, TRBD1 (6 bases). The ends were cut back, 0 bases at V and 8 bases at J, with 11 bases in the middle. In germline, CDR1 is SGHDN, CDR2 FVKESK. This CDR3 has 15 residues. The DNA of the CDR3 is TGTGCCAGCAGCCAAGATCAGGGGACTTATTCACCCCTCCACTTT. Translating it yields CASSQDQGTYSPLHF.

V usage is TRBV10-2 and J usage is TRBJ2-1; TRBD1 aligns across 12 bases. The CDR3 sequence is 17 residues long. Unmatched junction bases numbered 7, after V lost 6 bases and J lost 1 base. CDR1 and CDR2 from the germline V gene are WSHSY and SAAADI. The DNA for the CDR3 is TGCGCCAGCAGGAGGGGGACAGGGGGCGCTTCCTACAATGAGCAGTTCTTC. This translates into CASRRGTGGASYNEQFF.

The genes are TRBV5-4 and TRBJ2-3; 7 positions agree with TRBD1. Looked up from germline, CDR1 is SGHNT and CDR2 is YYREEE (reference sequence). J lost 0 bases, V lost 3 bases, and 10 bases had no gene match. This CDR3 is built from 17 residues. This CDR3 is CASSYPPGTASTDTQYF. The DNA for the CDR3 is TGTGCCAGCAGCTACCCCCCCGGGACAGCTAGCACAGATACGCAGTATTTT. The whole variable domain, filled in from reference TRBV5-4 and TRBJ2-3, reads ETGVTQSPTHLIKTRGQQVTLRCSSQSGHNTVSWYQQALGQGPQFIFQYYREEENGRGNFPPRFSGLQFPNYSSELNVNALELDDSALYLCASSYPPGTASTDTQYFGPGTRLTVL.

The rearrangement uses TRBV4-1 and TRBJ1-3, with TRBD1 matching over 7 bases. J gave up 5 bases and V 0 bases, and 7 bases lay outside the gene matches. The germline V gene has CDR1 MGHRA and CDR2 YSYEKL. The CDR3 contains 16 residues. Here the CDR3 reads CASSQDNGDSRNTIYF. In nucleotides, the CDR3 is TGCGCCAGCAGCCAAGATAATGGGGACAGTAGAAACACCATATATTTT.

The chain employs TRBV7-8 and TRBJ1-2; D uncertain. CDR3 length: 14 amino acids. Trimming stripped 1 base from V and 5 bases from J, with 11 bases between. CDR1 is SGHVS and CDR2 is FQNEAQ in the germline V gene. The CDR3: CASSLEGFGYGYTF. In DNA form, the CDR3 reads TGTGCCAGCAGCTTAGAGGGTTTCGGATATGGCTACACCTTC.

The chain employs TRBV2 and TRBJ1-4, with 9 bases lining up with TRBD1. Trimming took 6 bases from V and 2 from J; bases not matched to a gene: 4. Germline V gives CDR1 SNHLY, CDR2 FYNNEI. The CDR3 is 15 residues long. The CDR3 DNA reads TGTGCCAGCAGCAGACAGGGGGACACTAATGAAAAACTGTTTTTT. It codes for CASSRQGDTNEKLFF.

This clone was counted once. The chain is built from TRBV27 and TRBJ1-2; D uncertain. Germline V gives CDR1 MNHEY, CDR2 SMNVEV (reference sequence). Trimming removed 6 bases from V and 2 bases from J, with 16 bases in between. The CDR3 sequence is 15 residues long. In nucleotides, the CDR3 is TGTGCCAGCAGCCCCATGAGGACGTCGAACTATGGCTACACCTTC. Its translation is CASSPMRTSNYGYTF.

This clone occurred once. The rearrangement links TRBV27 to TRBJ2-7; the D gene is possibly TRBD2 (6 bases). The V end lost 3 bases, the J end lost 2 bases, and 11 bases lay between the germline ends. CDR3 length: 14 residues. Looked up from germline, CDR1 is MNHEY and CDR2 is SMNVEV (reference sequence). This chain's CDR3 is CASSFGGNPYEQYF. The DNA for the CDR3 is TGTGCCAGCAGTTTTGGCGGGAATCCCTACGAGCAGTACTTC.

The rearrangement joins TRBV7-9 to TRBJ2-4; a possible D gene is TRBD2 (5 bases). Germline assignment: CDR1 SEHNR and CDR2 FQNEAQ (reference sequence). Trimming removed 8 bases at V and 6 bases at J, with 11 bases between. This CDR3 has 12 residues. The CDR3 loop is CASGAAGNIQYF. In DNA form, the CDR3 reads TGTGCCAGCGGTGCTGCGGGAAACATTCAGTACTTC. Looking up the rest from reference TRBV7-9 and TRBJ2-4 gives the full variable domain: DTGVSQNPRHKITKRGQNVTFRCDPISEHNRLYWYRQTLGQGPEFLTYFQNEAQLEKSRLLSDRFSAERPKGSFSTLEIQRTEQGDSAMYLCASGAAGNIQYFGAGTRLSVL.

V gene TRBV7-2 combines with J gene TRBJ2-3; no clear D gene. CDR1 is SGHTA, CDR2 FQGNSA, per germline. Deletions cut 1 base from V and 0 bases from J, with 11 bases between. The CDR3 is 16 residues long. This chain's CDR3 is CASSLGPPTSTDTQYF. CDR3 bases: TGTGCCAGCAGCTTAGGCCCGCCTACTAGCACAGATACGCAGTATTTT.

The table lists this clone with a count of one. The rearrangement links TRBV7-8 to TRBJ1-1; D is uncertain. This CDR3 contains 15 residues. V lost 3 bases, J lost 4 bases, and 15 bases lay in between. Per the germline V gene, CDR1 is SGHVS and CDR2 is FQNEAQ. The CDR3 protein is CASSFSRRAGTEAFF. As DNA, the CDR3 is TGTGCCAGCAGCTTTTCTAGAAGGGCTGGCACTGAAGCTTTCTTT.

V usage is TRBV11-2 and J usage is TRBJ2-5; D uncertain. V dropped 2 bases and J dropped 4 bases, with 5 bases sitting between them. The germline gives CDR1 SGHAT, CDR2 FQNNGV. The CDR3 extends over 12 amino acids. In DNA form, the CDR3 reads TGTGCCAGCAGCTTATACGGAGAGACCCAGTACTTC. It encodes CASSLYGETQYF.